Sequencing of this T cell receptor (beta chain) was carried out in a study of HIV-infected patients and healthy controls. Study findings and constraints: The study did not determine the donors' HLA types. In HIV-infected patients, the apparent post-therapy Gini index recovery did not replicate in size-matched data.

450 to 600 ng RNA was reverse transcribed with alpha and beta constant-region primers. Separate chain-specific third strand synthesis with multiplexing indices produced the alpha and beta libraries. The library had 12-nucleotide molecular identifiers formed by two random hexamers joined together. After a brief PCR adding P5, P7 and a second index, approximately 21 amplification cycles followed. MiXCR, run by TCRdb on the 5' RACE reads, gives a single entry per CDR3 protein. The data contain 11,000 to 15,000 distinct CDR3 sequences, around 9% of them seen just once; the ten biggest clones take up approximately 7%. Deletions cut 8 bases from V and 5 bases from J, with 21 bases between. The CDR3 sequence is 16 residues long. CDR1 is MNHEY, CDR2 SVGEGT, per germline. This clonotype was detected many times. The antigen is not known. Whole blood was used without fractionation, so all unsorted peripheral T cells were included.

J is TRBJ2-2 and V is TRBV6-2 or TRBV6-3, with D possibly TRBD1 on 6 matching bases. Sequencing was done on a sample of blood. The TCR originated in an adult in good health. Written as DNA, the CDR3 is TGTGCCAGCCATGAACAACAGGGTGGTAGGACCGGGGAGCTGTTTTTT. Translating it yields CASHEQQGGRTGELFF.